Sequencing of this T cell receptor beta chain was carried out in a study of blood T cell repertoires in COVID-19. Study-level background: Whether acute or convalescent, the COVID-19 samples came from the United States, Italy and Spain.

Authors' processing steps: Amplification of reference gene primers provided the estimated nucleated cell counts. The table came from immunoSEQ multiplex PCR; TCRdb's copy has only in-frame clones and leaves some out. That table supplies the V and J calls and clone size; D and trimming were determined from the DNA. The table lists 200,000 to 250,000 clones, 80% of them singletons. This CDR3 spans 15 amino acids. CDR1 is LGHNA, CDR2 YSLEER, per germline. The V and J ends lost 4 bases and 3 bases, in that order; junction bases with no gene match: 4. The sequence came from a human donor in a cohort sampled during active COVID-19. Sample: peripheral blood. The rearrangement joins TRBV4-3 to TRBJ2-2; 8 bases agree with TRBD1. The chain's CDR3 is CASSRQGADTGELFF. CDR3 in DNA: TGCGCCAGCAGCCGCCAGGGGGCGGACACCGGGGAGCTGTTTTTT.